Sequencing of this TCR beta chain was carried out in a study of blood T cells in healthy people across ages. This clonotype was observed a few times. Its specificity is unknown. Russia was home to the donors, healthy Caucasian individuals aged about 6 to 90. Isolated PBMCs totaled at least 6.5 million in each sample. Samples each had at least 6 micrograms of total RNA extracted. The ends lost 5 bases at V and 7 bases at J; junction bases unmatched: 14. The germline V gene encodes CDR1 SGHNT and CDR2 YYREEE (reference sequence). The CDR3 totals 17 residues. Study-level findings and limits: Unknown donor CMV status possibly confounded expanded clonotype changes.

The authors ran a second PCR of about 6 to 12 cycles using a sample-barcoded 5' primer and a J-beta primer mix. TCRdb analysed the 5' RACE reads with MiXCR anew, one entry per CDR3 protein. Found here are 1.6 million or so distinct CDR3 sequences, about 31% of them singletons; the top ten hold 11%. The sequenced sample consisted of blood. V is TRBV5-4 and J is TRBJ2-2, with 10 bases aligning to TRBD2. This receptor was obtained from a woman under 40 in good health. The CDR3 DNA reads TGTGCCAGCAGGACGGAGCGGGGGGGAAACTTGGTCGGGGAGCTGTTTTTT. This codes for CASRTERGGNLVGELFF.